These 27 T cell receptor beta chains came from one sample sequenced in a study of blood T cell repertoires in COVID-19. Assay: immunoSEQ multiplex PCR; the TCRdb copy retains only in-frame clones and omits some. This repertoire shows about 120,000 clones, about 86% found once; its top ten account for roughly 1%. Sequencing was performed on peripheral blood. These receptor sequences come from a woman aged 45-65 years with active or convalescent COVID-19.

The CDR3 sequence is CASSLTSGIGRSYEQYF. In DNA form, the CDR3 reads TGTGCCAGCAGTCTTACTAGCGGAATTGGCCGCTCCTACGAGCAGTACTTC. V and J are TRBV14 and TRBJ2-7, with 8 positions matching TRBD2. The V and J ends lost 6 bases and 0 bases, in that order; junction bases with no gene match: 13. Germline V gene sequence: CDR1 SGHDN, CDR2 FVKESK. The CDR3 loop spans 17 amino acids.

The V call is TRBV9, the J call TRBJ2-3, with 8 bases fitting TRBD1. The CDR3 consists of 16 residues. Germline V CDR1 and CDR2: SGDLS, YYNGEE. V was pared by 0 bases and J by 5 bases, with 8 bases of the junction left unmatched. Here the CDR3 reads CASSVDGQGTLDTQYF. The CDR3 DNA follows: TGTGCCAGCAGCGTAGATGGACAGGGCACGCTAGATACGCAGTATTTT. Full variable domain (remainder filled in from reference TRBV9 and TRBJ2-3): DSGVTQTPKHLITATGQRVTLRCSPRSGDLSVYWYQQSLDQGLQFLIQYYNGEERAKGNILERFSAQQFPDLHSELNLSSLELGDSALYFCASSVDGQGTLDTQYFGPGTRLTVL.

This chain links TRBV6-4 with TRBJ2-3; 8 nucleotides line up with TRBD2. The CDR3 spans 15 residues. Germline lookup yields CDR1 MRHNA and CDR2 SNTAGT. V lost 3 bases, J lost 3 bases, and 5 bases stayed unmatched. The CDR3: CASSEKRERTDTQYF. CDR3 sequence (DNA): TGTGCCAGCAGTGAGAAGCGGGAGAGGACAGATACGCAGTATTTT.

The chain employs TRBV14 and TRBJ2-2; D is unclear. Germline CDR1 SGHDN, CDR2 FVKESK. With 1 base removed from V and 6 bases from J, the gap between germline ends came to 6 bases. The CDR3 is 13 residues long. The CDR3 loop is CASSQVPAGELFF. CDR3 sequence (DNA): TGTGCCAGCAGCCAAGTCCCGGCCGGGGAGCTGTTTTTT.

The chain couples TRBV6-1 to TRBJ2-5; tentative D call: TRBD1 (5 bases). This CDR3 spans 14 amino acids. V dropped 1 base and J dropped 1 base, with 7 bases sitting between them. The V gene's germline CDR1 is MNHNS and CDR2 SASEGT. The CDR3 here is CASSEGGSQETQYF. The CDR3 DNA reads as TGTGCCAGCAGTGAAGGGGGCAGCCAAGAGACCCAGTACTTC.

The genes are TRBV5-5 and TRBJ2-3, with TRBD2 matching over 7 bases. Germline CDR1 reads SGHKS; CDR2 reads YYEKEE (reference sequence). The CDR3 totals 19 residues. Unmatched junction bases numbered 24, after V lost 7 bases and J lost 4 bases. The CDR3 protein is CASWGGHTGSIRSADTQYF. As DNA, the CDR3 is TGTGCCAGCTGGGGGGGTCACACGGGTTCGATAAGGTCCGCAGATACGCAGTATTTT.

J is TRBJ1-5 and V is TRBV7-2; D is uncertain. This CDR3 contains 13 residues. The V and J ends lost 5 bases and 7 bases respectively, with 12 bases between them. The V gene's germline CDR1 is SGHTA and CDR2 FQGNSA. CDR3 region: CASSPTPSQPQHF. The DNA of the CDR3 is TGTGCCAGCAGCCCTACCCCTAGCCAGCCCCAGCATTTT.

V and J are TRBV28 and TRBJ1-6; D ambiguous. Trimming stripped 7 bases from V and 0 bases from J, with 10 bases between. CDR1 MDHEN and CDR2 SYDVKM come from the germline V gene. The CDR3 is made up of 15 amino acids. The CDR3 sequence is CASNGGSSYNSPLHF. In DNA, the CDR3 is TGTGCCAGCAACGGAGGGAGCTCCTATAATTCACCCCTCCACTTT.

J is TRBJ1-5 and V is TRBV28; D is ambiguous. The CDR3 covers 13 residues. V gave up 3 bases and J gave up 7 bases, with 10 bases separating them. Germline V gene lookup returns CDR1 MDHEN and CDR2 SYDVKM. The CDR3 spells CASSFTPYQPQHF. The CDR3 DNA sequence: TGTGCCAGCAGTTTTACGCCCTACCAGCCCCAGCATTTT.

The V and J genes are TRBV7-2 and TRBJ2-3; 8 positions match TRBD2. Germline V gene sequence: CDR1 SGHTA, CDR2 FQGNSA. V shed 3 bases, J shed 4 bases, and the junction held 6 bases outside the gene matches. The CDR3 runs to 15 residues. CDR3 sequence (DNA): TGTGCCAGCAGCTTTGACGGGACTAGTGCAGATACGCAGTATTTT. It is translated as CASSFDGTSADTQYF. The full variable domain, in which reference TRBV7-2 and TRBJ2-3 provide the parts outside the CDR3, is GAGVSQSPSNKVTEKGKDVELRCDPISGHTALYWYRQSLGQGLEFLIYFQGNSAPDKSGLPSDRFSAERTGGSVSTLTIQRTQQEDSAVYLCASSFDGTSADTQYFGPGTRLTVL.

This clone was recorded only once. The CDR3 spells CASMSGRASDTQYF. In DNA, the CDR3 is TGTGCCAGCATGAGCGGGAGGGCCTCGGATACGCAGTATTTT. The V call is TRBV27, the J call TRBJ2-3; 10 bases map to TRBD2. The CDR3 extends over 14 amino acids. Trimming cost V 7 bases and J 6 bases; bases outside gene matches: 7. Germline V gene sequence: CDR1 MNHEY, CDR2 SMNVEV (reference sequence).

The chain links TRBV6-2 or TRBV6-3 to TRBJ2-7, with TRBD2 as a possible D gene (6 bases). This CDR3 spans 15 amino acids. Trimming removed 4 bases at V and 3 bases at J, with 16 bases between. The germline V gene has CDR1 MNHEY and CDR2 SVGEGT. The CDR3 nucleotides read TGTGCCAGCAGTTCCATCTGGACTATAAACTACGAGCAGTACTTC. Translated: CASSSIWTINYEQYF.

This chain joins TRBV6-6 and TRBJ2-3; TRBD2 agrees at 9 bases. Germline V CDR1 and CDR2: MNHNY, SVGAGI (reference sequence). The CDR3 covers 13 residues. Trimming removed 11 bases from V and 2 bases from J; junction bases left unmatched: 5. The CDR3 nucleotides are TGTGCCGGAGCTAGCGGGGACACAGATACGCAGTATTTT. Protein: CAGASGDTDTQYF.

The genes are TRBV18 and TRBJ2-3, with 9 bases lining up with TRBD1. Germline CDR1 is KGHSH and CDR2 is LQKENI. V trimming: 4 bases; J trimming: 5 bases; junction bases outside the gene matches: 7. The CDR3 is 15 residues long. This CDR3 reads CASSQGTGNGDTQYF. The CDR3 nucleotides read TGTGCCAGCTCACAAGGGACAGGGAATGGAGATACGCAGTATTTT.

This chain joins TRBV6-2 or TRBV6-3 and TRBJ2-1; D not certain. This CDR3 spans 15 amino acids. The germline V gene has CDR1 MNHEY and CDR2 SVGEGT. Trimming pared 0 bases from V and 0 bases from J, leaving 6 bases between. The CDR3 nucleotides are TGTGCCAGCAGTTACTCGAGGAGCTCCTACAATGAGCAGTTCTTC. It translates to CASSYSRSSYNEQFF.

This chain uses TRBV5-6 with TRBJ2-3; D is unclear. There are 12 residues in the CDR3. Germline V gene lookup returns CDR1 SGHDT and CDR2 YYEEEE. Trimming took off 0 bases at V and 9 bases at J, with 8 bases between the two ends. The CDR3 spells CASSLESVTQYF. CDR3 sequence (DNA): TGTGCCAGCAGCTTGGAATCGGTAACGCAGTATTTT. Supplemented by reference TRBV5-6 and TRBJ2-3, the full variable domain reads DAGVTQSPTHLIKTRGQQVTLRCSPKSGHDTVSWYQQALGQGPQFIFQYYEEEERQRGNFPDRFSGHQFPNYSSELNVNALLLGDSALYLCASSLESVTQYFGPGTRLTVL.

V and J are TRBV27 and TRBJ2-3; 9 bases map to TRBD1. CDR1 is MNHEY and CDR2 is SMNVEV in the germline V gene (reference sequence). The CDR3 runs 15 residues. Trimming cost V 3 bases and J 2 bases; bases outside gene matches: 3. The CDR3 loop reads CASSLDRGYTDTQYF. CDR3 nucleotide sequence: TGTGCCAGCAGTTTGGACAGGGGATACACAGATACGCAGTATTTT.

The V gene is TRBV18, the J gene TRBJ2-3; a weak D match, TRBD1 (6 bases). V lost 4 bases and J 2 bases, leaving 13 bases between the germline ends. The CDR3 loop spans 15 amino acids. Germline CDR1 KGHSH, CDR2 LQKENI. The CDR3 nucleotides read TGTGCCAGCTCACTGGGACAACTTCTCACAGATACGCAGTATTTT. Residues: CASSLGQLLTDTQYF. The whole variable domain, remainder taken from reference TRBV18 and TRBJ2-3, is NAGVMQNPRHLVRRRGQEARLRCSPMKGHSHVYWYRQLPEEGLKFMVYLQKENIIDESGMPKERFSAEFPKEGPSILRIQQVVRGDSAAYFCASSLGQLLTDTQYFGPGTRLTVL.

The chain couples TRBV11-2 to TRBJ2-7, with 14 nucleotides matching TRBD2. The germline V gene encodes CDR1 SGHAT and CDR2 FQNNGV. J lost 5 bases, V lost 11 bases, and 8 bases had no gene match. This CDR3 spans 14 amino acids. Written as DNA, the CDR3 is TGTGCCCCCTTGGGGGGACTAGCGGGAGACGAGCAGTACTTC. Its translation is CAPLGGLAGDEQYF.

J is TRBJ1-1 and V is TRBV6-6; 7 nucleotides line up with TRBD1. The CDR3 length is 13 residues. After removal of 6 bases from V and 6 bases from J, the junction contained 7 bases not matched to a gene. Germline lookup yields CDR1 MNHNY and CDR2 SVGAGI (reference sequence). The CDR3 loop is CASSLDRVAEAFF. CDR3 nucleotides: TGTGCCAGCAGCCTCGACAGGGTTGCTGAAGCTTTCTTT.

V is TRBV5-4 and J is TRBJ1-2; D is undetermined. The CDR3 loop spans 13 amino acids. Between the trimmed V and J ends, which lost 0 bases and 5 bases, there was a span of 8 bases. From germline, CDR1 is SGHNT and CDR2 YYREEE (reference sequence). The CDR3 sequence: CASSLDEGYGYTF. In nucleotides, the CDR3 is TGTGCCAGCAGCTTGGATGAGGGTTATGGCTACACCTTC.

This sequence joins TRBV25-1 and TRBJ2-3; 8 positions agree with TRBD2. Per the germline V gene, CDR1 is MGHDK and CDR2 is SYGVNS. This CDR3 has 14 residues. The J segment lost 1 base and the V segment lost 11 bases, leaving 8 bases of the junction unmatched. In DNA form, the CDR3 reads TGTGCCTCGGCCAAGACTAGCGGCACAGATACGCAGTATTTT. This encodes CASAKTSGTDTQYF.

The CDR3 DNA sequence: TGTGCCACCAGTGAGACCGGCACCGTCGGGGAGCAGTTCTTC. Encoded protein: CATSETGTVGEQFF. This rearrangement joins TRBV24-1 to TRBJ2-1; D is unresolved. Trimming took 4 bases from V and 10 from J, leaving 16 bases between them. The CDR3 runs to 14 residues. From germline, CDR1 is KGHDR and CDR2 SFDVKD.

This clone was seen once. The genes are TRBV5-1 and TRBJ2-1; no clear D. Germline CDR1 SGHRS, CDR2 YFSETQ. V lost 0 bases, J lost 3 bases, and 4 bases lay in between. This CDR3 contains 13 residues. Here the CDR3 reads CASSLGLYNEQFF. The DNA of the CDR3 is TGCGCCAGCAGCTTGGGACTCTACAATGAGCAGTTCTTC. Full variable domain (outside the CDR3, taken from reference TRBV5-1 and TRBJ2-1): KAGVTQTPRYLIKTRGQQVTLSCSPISGHRSVSWYQQTPGQGLQFLFEYFSETQRNKGNFPGRFSGRQFSNSRSEMNVSTLELGDSALYLCASSLGLYNEQFFGPGTRLTVL.

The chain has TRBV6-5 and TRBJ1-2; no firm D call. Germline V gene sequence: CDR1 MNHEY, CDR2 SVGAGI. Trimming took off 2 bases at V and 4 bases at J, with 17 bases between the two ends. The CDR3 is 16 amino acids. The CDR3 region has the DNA TGTGCCAGCAGTTACAACGGAGGGCGGATATTCTATGGCTACACCTTC. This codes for CASSYNGGRIFYGYTF.

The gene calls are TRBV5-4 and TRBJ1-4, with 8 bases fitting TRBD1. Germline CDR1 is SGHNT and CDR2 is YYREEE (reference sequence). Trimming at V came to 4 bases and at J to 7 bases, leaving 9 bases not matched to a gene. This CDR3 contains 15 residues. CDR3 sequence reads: CASSPQGAQVEKLFF. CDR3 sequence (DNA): TGTGCCAGCAGCCCCCAGGGGGCGCAGGTTGAAAAACTGTTTTTT.

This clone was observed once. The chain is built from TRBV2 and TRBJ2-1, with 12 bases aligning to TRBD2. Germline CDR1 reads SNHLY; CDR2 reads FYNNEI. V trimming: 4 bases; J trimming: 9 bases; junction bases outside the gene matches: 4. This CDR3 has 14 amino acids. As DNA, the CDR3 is TGTGCCAGCAGTGGACTAGCGGGAGAGGGTGAGCAGTTCTTC. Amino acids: CASSGLAGEGEQFF.